This T cell receptor (beta chain) was recovered during a study of tumor-infiltrating lymphocytes in primary liver carcinoma. The CDR3 is 14 amino acids. Germline-derived CDR1 and CDR2 are SGHAT and FQNNGV. Trimming stripped 8 bases from V and 11 bases from J, with 22 bases between. On this clonotype itself: Its antigen is unidentified. This CDR3 fails to terminate in the conserved phenylalanine or tryptophan, so it likely reflects a read error.

With approximately 500 ng total RNA as template and a constant-region primer, TCR beta cDNA was made. A slightly modified ARM-PCR protocol with three nested multiplex PCR rounds produced these TCR beta libraries. A C-beta reverse primer and TRBV1-TRBV30 forward primers served in each of the first two PCR rounds, at approximately 10 cycles apiece. TCRdb independently ran MiXCR on the multiplex PCR reads; one entry per CDR3 protein. The sample carries 75,000 or so distinct CDR3 sequences, nearly 70% recorded once. Unsorted bulk tissue of about 17-32 mg yielded co-extracted RNA and DNA. Donors underwent surgery for histopathologically diagnosed primary liver carcinoma. Five separate regions of each tumor underwent sampling. Over 80% of the cells were viable tumor cells in every tumor sample. Study-wide points: Detection in all five tumor regions applied to only about 7.5-24% of top clones.

J is TRBJ2-1 and V is TRBV11-2; D call uncertain. Sequences were obtained from liver tumor tissue from sampling region 4. This sample's subset: tumor region T4, right-lateral pole. The clonotype was recovered from a man aged 40-50 years with primary liver carcinoma and hepatitis B virus infection. The CDR3 coding sequence is TGTGCCAGCCGCTCCGCTGCAGGCGGTAATAAGCAGTTCTTA. Its protein is CASRSAAGGNKQFL.